The text below deals with one TCR beta chain. Its antigen is unknown. This record comes from a study of immune evolution from preneoplasia to lung adenocarcinoma. Patient tissue came from resections in Japan or China, 2014–2017. Histologic diagnosis was independently verified by two lung pathologists. Clones were read by immunoSEQ multiplex PCR, and TCRdb kept only the in-frame ones, dropping some. The table includes around 5,000 clones, approximately 79% detected once. Overall study results and limits: Normal lung had highest clonality; later lesions appeared denser, more diverse.

In germline, CDR1 is SGHNT, CDR2 YYREEE (reference sequence). CDR3 size: 14 residues. V gave up 4 bases and J gave up 3 bases; unmatched junction bases: 6. Sequenced: FFPE normal lung tissue adjacent to the tumor. The chain couples TRBV5-4 to TRBJ2-7, with 8 bases lining up with TRBD2. The clonotype originates from a person between 60 and 69 years old with lung adenocarcinoma. The CDR3 is CASSRTSGYYEQYF. The CDR3 DNA reads TGTGCCAGCAGCCGAACTAGCGGCTACTACGAGCAGTACTTC.